The 7 T cell receptor beta chains reported below all come from one sample, sequenced in a study of post-analysis software for immune sequencing data. Study-wide results and limits: There were five or six TRBV segments more frequent in patients than controls, and TRBV5-6, TRBV5-1 and TRBV20-1 were among them.

cDNA libraries for TCR beta contained unique molecular identifiers. Each CDR3 protein gets one entry after TCRdb re-called the PCR reads with MiXCR. This table has 700,000 to 800,000 distinct CDR3 sequences, 25% to 30% appearing once. Their specific antigens are unknown. Source material: blood. The receptors originated from a girl between 10 and 17 years old with multiple sclerosis.

This rearrangement joins TRBV20-1 to TRBJ2-7; no clear D gene. This CDR3 has 15 amino acids. Trimming stripped 2 bases from V and 1 base from J, with 15 bases between. Per germline, CDR1 DFQATT and CDR2 SNEGSKA (reference sequence). The CDR3 DNA is TGCAGTGCTAGATCGGTCTTCATTATGTCCTACGAGCAGTACTTC. It translates to CSARSVFIMSYEQYF.

This clonotype has a handful of counts. J is TRBJ2-3 and V is TRBV10-3; TRBD2 matches at 7 bases. Per the germline V gene, CDR1 is ENHRY and CDR2 is SYGVKD. This CDR3 spans 16 amino acids. The V segment lost 0 bases and the J segment 4 bases; nucleotides outside the gene matches: 7. The CDR3 nucleotides read TGTGCCATCAGTGAGTCGGGGAGCGGGACCCCAGATACGCAGTATTTT. The encoded protein is CAISESGSGTPDTQYF.

This clonotype was observed a few times. This rearrangement joins TRBV5-1 to TRBJ2-5, with D possibly called TRBD1 or TRBD2 (5 bases each). The germline V and J ends were trimmed by 4 bases and 1 base, with 11 bases remaining between them. The CDR3 is 14 residues long. Germline V gene data show CDR1 as SGHRS and CDR2 as YFSETQ. CDR3 nucleotides: TGCGCCAGCAGCCAGGGAGCTTTCCAAGAGACCCAGTACTTC. It specifies CASSQGAFQETQYF.

This chain joins TRBV29-1 and TRBJ1-2, with D perhaps matching TRBD1 (5 bases). The CDR3 extends over 11 amino acids. Germline V gene sequence: CDR1 SQVTM, CDR2 ANQGSEA. V gave up 4 bases and J gave up 8 bases, with 11 bases separating them. The CDR3 DNA is TGCAGCGTTGGGCAGGGTACAGGCTACACCTTC. As protein: CSVGQGTGYTF.

This clonotype appeared a few times. This chain joins TRBV29-1 and TRBJ1-5; D call uncertain. V shed 6 bases and J shed 4 bases, with 10 bases lying between them. This CDR3 has 12 residues. The V gene's germline CDR1 is SQVTM and CDR2 ANQGSEA. The CDR3 DNA reads as TGCAGCGTCCAGGACTCTAATCAGCCCCAGCATTTT. Its protein product is CSVQDSNQPQHF.

This clonotype was counted only a few times. The chain uses TRBV4-3 and TRBJ1-1; possible D gene TRBD1, 5 bases. With 4 bases removed from V and 6 bases from J, the gap between germline ends came to 15 bases. The V gene's germline CDR1 is LGHNA and CDR2 YSLEER. The CDR3 covers 14 residues. The chain's CDR3 is CASSPQQIRAEAFF. CDR3 sequence (DNA): TGCGCCAGCAGCCCCCAACAGATCAGGGCTGAAGCTTTCTTT.

This chain uses TRBV18 with TRBJ1-4; D remains unclear. Trimming took 3 bases from V and 4 from J, leaving 9 bases between them. CDR1 KGHSH and CDR2 LQKENI come from the germline V gene. The CDR3 covers 14 residues. CDR3 sequence (DNA): TGTGCCAGCTCACCGAGCGGTAATAATGAAAAACTGTTTTTT. The encoded protein is CASSPSGNNEKLFF.